This T cell receptor (beta chain) was captured in a study of cytomegalovirus exposure and HLA in healthy donors (dated by TCRdb to the late 2010s). A note on the overall study: According to an earlier analysis of several hundred of the donors, roughly 180 million T cells yielded 90 million to 130 million unique TCR beta sequences and approximately 280 Gb of sequence data. An early release that covered 500 to 800 HLA-typed donors contained approximately 300 gigabases of sequencing data and roughly 84 million unique TCR sequences. HLA typing covered class I and class II loci at four-digit resolution. Four or five DR-DQ haplotypes were treated as single units for association and clustering because of strong linkage in the cohort. A separate validation cohort of some 130 different subjects was used in addition to the roughly 700-subject first cohort. All discovery cohort repertoires had been generated using a single sequencing platform. Donor age, sex, ethnicity and CMV serostatus were compiled together with the repertoire data. Rather than drawing on any new phenotypic data, the later analysis identified candidate immune exposures from TCR beta sequences and the way those sequences occurred across donors. The study was designed to test whether signatures of past pathogen exposure could be identified by cataloging public T cell receptors. A later genetic analysis used genome-wide SNP genotypes for about 55% of the 666 donors, treating that subset as a discovery cohort. To decide whether each TCR beta V gene segment behaved as functional or pseudogenic, an earlier analysis of some 600 of the donors relied on high-throughput TCR beta sequencing. To predict cytomegalovirus infection status, the study combined high-throughput TCR immunosequencing, statistical association of individual TCRs with disease status, and machine learning. Using immunosequencing, the study profiled T cell repertoires from around 670 subjects and related those repertoires to cytomegalovirus serostatus. On average, approximately 250,000 unique TCR beta nucleotide sequences were sequenced per donor among 398 genotyped donors of the cohort, with roughly 18% of those sequences being non-productive. To study patterns of TCR occurrence, a later analysis re-analyzed previously published TCR beta repertoires from 700 or so donors and added high-resolution HLA genotyping. Of the 300 to 450 genotyped donors, less than 85% were placed in the genetic ancestry cluster associated with self-reported Caucasian donors. Typing coverage differed by locus: A, B, C, DRB1 and DQB1 were typed in about 629-640 donors, DQA1 in 522, DPA1 in around 610, and DPB1 in roughly 450.

Between the V and J ends, shortened by 2 bases and 0 bases respectively, the junction contains 12 bases. CDR1 SGHRS and CDR2 YFSETQ were looked up in the germline V gene. The CDR3 measures 16 amino acids from cysteine to phenylalanine. The read is trimmed to its CDR3 DNA, 48 bases read in frame from base 1. General study outcomes and caveats: Correlated functional status among segregating V segments might be attributable to linkage disequilibrium, but an unknown experimental factor could not be ruled out. For the cohort, immune exposure information was limited to CMV serostatus. Because some donors lacked HLA typing at each locus, the association tests relied only on the typed subset. A group of highly shared sequence variants was considered likely to be a technical artifact of the sequencing pipeline. When HLA alleles, especially DR and DQ, strongly co-occurred, TCR associations were difficult to assign to individual alleles. According to a later analysis, parvovirus B19, influenza, CMV and Epstein-Barr virus appeared linked to several top co-occurrence clusters. The 87-base-pair reads could not distinguish some IMGT-functional V segments, including TRBV6-2 and TRBV6-3, so those segments were excluded. The classifier was reported to diagnose cytomegalovirus status with high specificity and sensitivity in both the original cohort and the validation cohort. In a later genetic analysis, a missense DCLRE1C variant was associated with V-gene and J-gene trimming of TCR beta chains, and the association was replicated in an independent cohort. A total of 150 to 200 TCR beta chains were listed by the study as associated with cytomegalovirus. In vitro tests confirmed that a few of the cytomegalovirus-associated TCR beta chains recognize cytomegalovirus antigens. Some 15 rarely observed V segments, including chromosome 9 orphons, were excluded from the earlier analysis of some 590 of the donors because counts were too low. In a later analysis, TCR association rates were found to vary across HLA loci, with the most associated TCRs seen for DRB1 alleles and the fewest for HLA-C alleles. A further reported finding was that TCR beta sequences accurately predicted the HLA-A and HLA-B alleles for most subjects in the first cohort. Presence/absence analyses assumed roughly uniform sequencing depth across donors, an assumption that may not hold. Most TCR sequences were seen in very few donors, while some public TCRs were found in many individuals. A later analysis found that HLA-associated TCR beta chains were more clonally expanded and had lower generation probabilities than equally common non-associated chains. In this cohort, only TCR beta chains were sequenced, and detectable features were limited by the absence of alpha or paired-chain data. In an earlier analysis of around 600 of the donors, most TCR beta V segments appeared in productive rearrangements about 90% or about 30% of the time, broadly matching IMGT annotations. According to a later genetic analysis, donors in an Asian-associated ancestry cluster had fewer N-insertions in productive TCRs than the approximately 700-donor mean. According to a later analysis, most CMV-associated TCR beta chains appeared to be HLA-restricted, and the HLA associations seemed to be driven largely by CMV exposure. A later analysis associated around 16,000 TCR beta sequences with specific HLA alleles at a false discovery rate of 0.05. The authors suggested that the approach could potentially be generalized to other disease states and immunological phenotypes.

A note on this clone: The antigen it binds to is not known. No base quality information exists; no much larger clone differs at one position.

The library was made by the immunoSEQ multiplex PCR assay. The multiplex PCR relied on a mix of 60 forward primers for TCR Vbeta segments and 13 reverse primers for TCR Jbeta segments. The CDR3 region of rearranged TCR beta genes was amplified from genomic DNA with a multiplex PCR assay. The Illumina HiSeq System was used to sequence the amplified TCR beta libraries as 87-base-pair reads. Regarding the original processing steps: In a later analysis, tens of millions of unique TCR beta chains were counted across the 650 to 750 repertoires, and about 10 million of these chains were shared by at least two donors. Raw reads were error-corrected and collapsed into unique sequences with a nearest-neighbor algorithm that merged closely related sequences to remove PCR and sequencing errors. CDR3 sequences were aligned to IMGT reference sequences to assign V, D and J gene segments. For a sequence to be retained, a match of at least six nucleotides was required to both a V gene segment and a J gene segment. Rearrangements were classified as productive when the CDR3 lacked stop codons and remained in frame with V and J, and all other rearrangements were classified as non-productive. CDR3 was defined by IMGT convention, running from the second conserved V-encoded cysteine to the conserved J-encoded phenylalanine. The earlier analysis of around 640 of the donors excluded sequences that lacked an unambiguous match to a single V gene segment. An earlier analysis of 587 of the donors classified V segments as functional when productive rearrangements were above 56.7% and as segregating when the standard deviation between donors was above 5%. A statistical classification framework was built for diagnosing cytomegalovirus status from the catalog of TCR beta chain sequences. V and J gene assignment, in a later analysis, came from comparing TCR nucleotide sequences with IMGT/GENE-DB human TR gene sequences. The TCRdist pipeline was used in a later analysis to assign CDR3 sequences and most-parsimonious VDJ recombination scenarios. In a later analysis, every TCR beta chain was defined by the combination of its CDR3 amino acid sequence and its V-gene family, and reads without a unique V-gene family were dropped. In a later analysis, 550 to 650 highly shared, low-generation-probability nucleotide sequences were removed to address suspected cross-contamination and a sequencing artifact. For each public chain, a later analysis derived a clonal expansion index from normalized ranks of inferred template counts within each repertoire. In a later analysis, generation probabilities were computed with a VDJ recombination model fitted to out-of-frame rearrangements, and the resulting probabilities were checked against IGoR. Hypergeometric tests were used in a later analysis to score TCR-TCR, TCR-HLA and TCR-CMV co-occurrence, with a repertoire-size bias correction applied to the TCR pairs. A later analysis estimated false discovery rates by permuting HLA or CMV assignments 20 times. In a later analysis, co-occurring TCRs were grouped using DBSCAN, with TCRdist sequence similarity added in when clustering inside HLA-allele-positive subsets. Co-occurrence clustering excluded repertoires with fewer than 30,000 or more than 120,000 public chains, plus five with anomalous nucleotide sharing. Here the immuneACCESS table is served through TCRdb, limited to in-frame sequences with V and J called. Missing clones are a known gap in these copies; in checked studies unresolved V genes cover under half, and the rest lacks a known reason. Clone size and V and J calls were adopted from that table, with D and trimming inferred from the DNA. The sample yields more than 250,000 clones; 70% to 90% were counted once. The top ten hold about 2.3% of the sample.

In total, 630 or so healthy bone marrow donors made up the cohort. Cohort members were all nominally healthy when sampled, although unrecorded immune exposures were likely present. The donor was CMV seronegative and was included in the group of hundreds of seronegative cohort members. A peripheral blood sample was collected from each donor, and TCR beta sequencing was performed on peripheral blood mononuclear cells. Genomic DNA extraction from the blood cell samples was performed with the Qiagen DNeasy Blood Extraction Kit. This sequence originates from a woman aged 18-29 years in good health and CMV-seronegative. Rearrangement joined TRBV5-1 to TRBJ2-1, and possibly TRBD2, on 6 matching bases. Sequencing was carried out using PBMCs. The bases read TGCGCCAGCAGCTTAAGCGGGCCTAGCTCCTACAATGAGCAGTTCTTC. Translation gives CASSLSGPSSYNEQFF.